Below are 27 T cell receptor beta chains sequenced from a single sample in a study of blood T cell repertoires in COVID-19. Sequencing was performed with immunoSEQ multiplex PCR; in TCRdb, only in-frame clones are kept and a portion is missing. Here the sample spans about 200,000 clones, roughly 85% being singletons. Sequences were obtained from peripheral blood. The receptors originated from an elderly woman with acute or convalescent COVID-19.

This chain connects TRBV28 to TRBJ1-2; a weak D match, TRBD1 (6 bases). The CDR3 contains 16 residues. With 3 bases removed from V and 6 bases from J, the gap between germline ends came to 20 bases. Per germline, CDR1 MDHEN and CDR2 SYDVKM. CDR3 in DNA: TGTGCCAGCAGTTTCCTCTTCCGGGACACGGCCCATGGCTACACCTTC. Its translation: CASSFLFRDTAHGYTF.

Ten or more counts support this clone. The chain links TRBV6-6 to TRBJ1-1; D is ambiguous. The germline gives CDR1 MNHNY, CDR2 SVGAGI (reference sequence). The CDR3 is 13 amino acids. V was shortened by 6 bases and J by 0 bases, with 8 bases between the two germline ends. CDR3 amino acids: CASRAGVNTEAFF. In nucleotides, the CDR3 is TGTGCCAGCAGGGCCGGGGTGAACACTGAAGCTTTCTTT.

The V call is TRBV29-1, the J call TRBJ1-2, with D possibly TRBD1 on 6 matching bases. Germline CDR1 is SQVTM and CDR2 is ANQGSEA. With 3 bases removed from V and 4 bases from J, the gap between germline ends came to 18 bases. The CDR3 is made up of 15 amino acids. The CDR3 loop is CSVDSAGAGPYGYTF. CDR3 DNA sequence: TGCAGCGTTGATTCAGCAGGGGCCGGGCCCTATGGCTACACCTTC.

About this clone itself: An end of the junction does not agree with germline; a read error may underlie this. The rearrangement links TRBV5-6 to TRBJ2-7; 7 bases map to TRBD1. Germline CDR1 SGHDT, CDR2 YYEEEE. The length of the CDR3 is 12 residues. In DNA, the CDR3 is TGTGCCAGCAGCTTTTCAAGAACTGGACAGGCCTTC. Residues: CASSFSRTGQAF.

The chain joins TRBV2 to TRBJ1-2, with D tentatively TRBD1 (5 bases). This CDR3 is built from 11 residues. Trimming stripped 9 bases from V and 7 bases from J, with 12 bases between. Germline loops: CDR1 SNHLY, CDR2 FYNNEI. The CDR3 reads CASSGTPGYTF. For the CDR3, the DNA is TGTGCCAGTAGCGGGACGCCTGGCTACACCTTC.

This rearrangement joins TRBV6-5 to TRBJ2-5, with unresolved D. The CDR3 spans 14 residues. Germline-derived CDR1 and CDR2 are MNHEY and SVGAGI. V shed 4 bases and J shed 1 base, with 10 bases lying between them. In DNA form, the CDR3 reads TGTGCCAGCAGTTCCCCGGGTAGCCAAGAGACCCAGTACTTC. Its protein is CASSSPGSQETQYF.

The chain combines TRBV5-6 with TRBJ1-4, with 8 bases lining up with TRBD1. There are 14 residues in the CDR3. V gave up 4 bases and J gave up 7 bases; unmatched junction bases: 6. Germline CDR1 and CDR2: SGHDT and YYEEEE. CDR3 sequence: CASSITGGVEKLFF. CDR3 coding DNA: TGTGCCAGCAGCATCACAGGGGGGGTTGAAAAACTGTTTTTT.

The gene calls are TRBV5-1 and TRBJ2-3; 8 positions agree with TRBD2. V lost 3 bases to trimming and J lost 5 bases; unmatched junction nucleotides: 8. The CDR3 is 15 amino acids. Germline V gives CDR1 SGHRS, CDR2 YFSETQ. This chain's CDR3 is CASSYGLAGGDTQYF. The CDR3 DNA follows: TGCGCCAGCAGCTACGGACTAGCCGGGGGAGATACGCAGTATTTT.

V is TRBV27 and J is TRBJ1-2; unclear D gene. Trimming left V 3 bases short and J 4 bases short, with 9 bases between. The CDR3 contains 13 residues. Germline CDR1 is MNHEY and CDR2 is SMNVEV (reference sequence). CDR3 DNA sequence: TGTGCCAGCAGTTTTCCCCGCGGCTATGGCTACACCTTC. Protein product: CASSFPRGYGYTF.

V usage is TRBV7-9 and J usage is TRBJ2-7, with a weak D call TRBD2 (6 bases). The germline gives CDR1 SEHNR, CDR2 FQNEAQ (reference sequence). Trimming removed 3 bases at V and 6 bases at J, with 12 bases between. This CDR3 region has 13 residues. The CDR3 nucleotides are TGTGCCAGCAGCTTTGGGGGGTACGGCGAGCAGTACTTC. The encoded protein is CASSFGGYGEQYF.

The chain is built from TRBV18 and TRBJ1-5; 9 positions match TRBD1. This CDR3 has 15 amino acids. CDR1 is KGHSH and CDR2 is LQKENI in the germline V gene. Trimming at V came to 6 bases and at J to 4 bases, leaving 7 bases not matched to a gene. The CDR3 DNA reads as TGTGCCAGCTCGCTTGGGGGACAGGGAAATCAGCCCCAGCATTTT. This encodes CASSLGGQGNQPQHF.

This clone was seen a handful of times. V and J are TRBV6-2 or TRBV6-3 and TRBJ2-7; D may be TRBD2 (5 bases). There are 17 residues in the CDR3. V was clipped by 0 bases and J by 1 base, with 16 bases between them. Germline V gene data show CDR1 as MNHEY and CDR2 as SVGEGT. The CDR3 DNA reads TGTGCCAGCAGTTACTCCGCCGTTGGGAGAAGGTCCTACGAGCAGTACTTC. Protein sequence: CASSYSAVGRRSYEQYF.

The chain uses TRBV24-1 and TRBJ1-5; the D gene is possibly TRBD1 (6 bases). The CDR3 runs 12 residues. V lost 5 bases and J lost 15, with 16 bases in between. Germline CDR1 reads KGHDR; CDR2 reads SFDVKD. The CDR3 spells CATSAWGPRSHF. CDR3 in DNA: TGTGCCACCAGTGCTTGGGGGCCTCGATCGCATTTT.

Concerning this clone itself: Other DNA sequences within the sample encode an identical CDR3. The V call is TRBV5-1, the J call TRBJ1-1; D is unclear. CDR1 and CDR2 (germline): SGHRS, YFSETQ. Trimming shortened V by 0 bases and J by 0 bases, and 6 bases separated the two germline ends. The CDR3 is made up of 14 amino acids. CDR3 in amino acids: CASSLAQLNTEAFF. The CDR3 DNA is TGCGCCAGCAGCTTGGCACAGTTGAACACTGAAGCTTTCTTT.

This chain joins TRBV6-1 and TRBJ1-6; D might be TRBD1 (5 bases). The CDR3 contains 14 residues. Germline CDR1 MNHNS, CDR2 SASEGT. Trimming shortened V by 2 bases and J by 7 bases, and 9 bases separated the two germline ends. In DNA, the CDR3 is TGTGCCAGCAGTGAACTAAGGGGAAATTCACCCCTCCACTTT. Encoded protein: CASSELRGNSPLHF.

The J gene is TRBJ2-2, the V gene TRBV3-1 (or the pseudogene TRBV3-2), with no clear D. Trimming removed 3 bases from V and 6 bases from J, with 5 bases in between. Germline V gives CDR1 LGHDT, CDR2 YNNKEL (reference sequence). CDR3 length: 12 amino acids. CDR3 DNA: TGTGCCAGCAGCCACTTCCCCGGGGAGCTGTTTTTT. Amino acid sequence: CASSHFPGELFF.

The CDR3 here is CASTQNTEAFF. DNA of the CDR3: TGTGCCAGCACCCAGAACACTGAAGCTTTCTTT. This chain joins TRBV6-5 and TRBJ1-1, with D hard to call. The V and J ends lost 7 bases and 1 base respectively, with 4 bases between them. Germline assignment: CDR1 MNHEY and CDR2 SVGAGI. CDR3 length: 11 amino acids.

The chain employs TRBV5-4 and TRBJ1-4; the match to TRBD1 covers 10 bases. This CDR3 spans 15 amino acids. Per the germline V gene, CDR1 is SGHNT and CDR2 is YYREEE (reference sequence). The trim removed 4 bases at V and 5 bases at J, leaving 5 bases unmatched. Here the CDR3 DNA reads TGTGCCAGCAGCAGCAGGACAGGGGGGAATGAAAAACTGTTTTTT. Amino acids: CASSSRTGGNEKLFF.

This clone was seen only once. The chain's CDR3 is CASSPGTYYEQYF. The CDR3, as DNA: TGTGCCAGCTCACCGGGGACATACTACGAGCAGTACTTC. This sequence joins TRBV18 and TRBJ2-7, with TRBD1 as a possible D gene (6 bases). V dropped 3 bases and J dropped 3 bases, with 9 bases sitting between them. This CDR3 is built from 13 residues. Germline V gene data show CDR1 as KGHSH and CDR2 as LQKENI.

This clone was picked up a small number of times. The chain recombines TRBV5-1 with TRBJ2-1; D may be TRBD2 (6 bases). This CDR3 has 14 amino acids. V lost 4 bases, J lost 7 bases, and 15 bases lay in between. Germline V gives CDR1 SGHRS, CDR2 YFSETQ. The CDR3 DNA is TGCGCCAGCAGCCCCCCAACGGGAGCGAATGAGCAGTTCTTC. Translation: CASSPPTGANEQFF.

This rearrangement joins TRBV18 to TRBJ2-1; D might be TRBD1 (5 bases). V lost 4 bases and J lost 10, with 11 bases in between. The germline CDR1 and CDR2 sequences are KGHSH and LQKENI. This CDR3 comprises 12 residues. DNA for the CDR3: TGTGCCAGCTCACACAGGCCAAACGAGCAGTTCTTC. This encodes CASSHRPNEQFF. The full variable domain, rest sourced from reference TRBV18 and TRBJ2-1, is NAGVMQNPRHLVRRRGQEARLRCSPMKGHSHVYWYRQLPEEGLKFMVYLQKENIIDESGMPKERFSAEFPKEGPSILRIQQVVRGDSAAYFCASSHRPNEQFFGPGTRLTVL.

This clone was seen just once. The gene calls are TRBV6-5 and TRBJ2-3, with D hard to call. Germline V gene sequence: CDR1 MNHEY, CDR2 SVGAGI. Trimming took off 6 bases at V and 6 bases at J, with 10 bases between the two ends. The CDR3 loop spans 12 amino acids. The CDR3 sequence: CASSATRDTQYF. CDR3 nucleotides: TGTGCCAGCAGCGCGACAAGGGATACGCAGTATTTT.

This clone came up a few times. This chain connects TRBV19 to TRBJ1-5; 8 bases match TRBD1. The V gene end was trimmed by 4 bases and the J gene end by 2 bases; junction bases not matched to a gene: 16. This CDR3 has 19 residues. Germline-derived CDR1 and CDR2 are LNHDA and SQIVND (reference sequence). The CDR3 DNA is TGTGCCAGTAGTACCGGTCGGGCAGGGGGCCGCATGGGCAATCAGCCCCAGCATTTT. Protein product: CASSTGRAGGRMGNQPQHF.

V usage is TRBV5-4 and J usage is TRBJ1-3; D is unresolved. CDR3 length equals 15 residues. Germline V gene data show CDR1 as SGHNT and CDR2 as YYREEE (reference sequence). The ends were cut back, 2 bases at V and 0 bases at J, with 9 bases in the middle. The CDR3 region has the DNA TGTGCCAGCAGCTTAGCGTCAGCCTCTGGAAACACCATATATTTT. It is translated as CASSLASASGNTIYF.

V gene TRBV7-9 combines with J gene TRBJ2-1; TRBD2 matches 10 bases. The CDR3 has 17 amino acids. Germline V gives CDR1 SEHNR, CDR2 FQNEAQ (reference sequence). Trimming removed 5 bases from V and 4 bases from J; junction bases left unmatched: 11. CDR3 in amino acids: CASSPIGTSDYYNEQFF. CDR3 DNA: TGTGCCAGCAGCCCTATCGGGACTAGCGACTATTACAATGAGCAGTTCTTC.

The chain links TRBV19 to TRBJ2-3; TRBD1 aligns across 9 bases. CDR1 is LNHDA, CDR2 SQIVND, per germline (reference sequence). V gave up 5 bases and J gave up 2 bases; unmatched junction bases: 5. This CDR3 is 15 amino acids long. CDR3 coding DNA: TGTGCCAGTAGTCCCCGACAGGGGGACACAGATACGCAGTATTTT. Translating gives CASSPRQGDTDTQYF.

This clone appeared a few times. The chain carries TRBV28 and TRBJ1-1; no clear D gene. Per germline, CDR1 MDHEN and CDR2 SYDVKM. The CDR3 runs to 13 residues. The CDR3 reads CVVRHFMNTEAFF. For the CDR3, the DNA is TGTGTCGTGCGACATTTCATGAACACTGAAGCTTTCTTT.